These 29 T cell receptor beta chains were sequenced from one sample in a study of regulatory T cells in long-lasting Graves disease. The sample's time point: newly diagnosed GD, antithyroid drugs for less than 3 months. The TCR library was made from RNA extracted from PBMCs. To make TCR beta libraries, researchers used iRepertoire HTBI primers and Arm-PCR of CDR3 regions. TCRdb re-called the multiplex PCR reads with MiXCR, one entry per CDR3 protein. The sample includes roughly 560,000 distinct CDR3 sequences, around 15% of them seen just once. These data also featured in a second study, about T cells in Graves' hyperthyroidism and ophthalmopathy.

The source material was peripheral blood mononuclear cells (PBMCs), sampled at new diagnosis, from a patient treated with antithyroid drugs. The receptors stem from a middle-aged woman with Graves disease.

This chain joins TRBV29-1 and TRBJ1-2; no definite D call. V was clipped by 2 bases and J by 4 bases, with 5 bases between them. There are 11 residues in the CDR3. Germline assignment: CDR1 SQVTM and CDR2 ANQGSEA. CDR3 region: CSVEQSYGYTF. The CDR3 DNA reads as TGCAGCGTTGAACAGAGCTATGGCTACACCTTC.

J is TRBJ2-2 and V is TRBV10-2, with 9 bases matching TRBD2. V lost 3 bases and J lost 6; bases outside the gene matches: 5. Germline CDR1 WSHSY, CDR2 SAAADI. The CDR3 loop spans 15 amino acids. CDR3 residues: CASSEALAGPGELFF. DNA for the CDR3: TGCGCCAGCAGTGAAGCTCTAGCGGGGCCCGGGGAGCTGTTTTTT.

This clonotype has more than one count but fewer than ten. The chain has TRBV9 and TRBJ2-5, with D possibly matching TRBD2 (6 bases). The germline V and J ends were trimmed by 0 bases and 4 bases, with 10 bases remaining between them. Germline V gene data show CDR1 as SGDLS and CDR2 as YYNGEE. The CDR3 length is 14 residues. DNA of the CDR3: TGTGCCAGCAGCGTAGGTGGAGGGACAGAGACCCAGTACTTC. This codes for CASSVGGGTETQYF. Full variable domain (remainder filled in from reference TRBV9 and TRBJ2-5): DSGVTQTPKHLITATGQRVTLRCSPRSGDLSVYWYQQSLDQGLQFLIQYYNGEERAKGNILERFSAQQFPDLHSELNLSSLELGDSALYFCASSVGGGTETQYFGPGTRLLVL.

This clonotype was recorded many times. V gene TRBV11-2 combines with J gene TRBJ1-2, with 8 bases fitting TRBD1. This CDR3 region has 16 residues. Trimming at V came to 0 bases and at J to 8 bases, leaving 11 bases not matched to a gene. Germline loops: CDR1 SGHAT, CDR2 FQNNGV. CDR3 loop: CASSLELGQGSYGYTF. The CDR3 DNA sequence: TGTGCCAGCAGCTTAGAACTTGGACAGGGTTCCTACGGCTACACCTTC.

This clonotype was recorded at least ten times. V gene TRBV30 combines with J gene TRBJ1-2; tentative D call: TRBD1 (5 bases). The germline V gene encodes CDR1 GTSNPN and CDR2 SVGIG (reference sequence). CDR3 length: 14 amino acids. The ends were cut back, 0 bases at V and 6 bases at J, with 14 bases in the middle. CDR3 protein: CAWSVFARVHGYTF. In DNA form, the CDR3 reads TGTGCCTGGAGTGTGTTCGCCAGGGTGCATGGCTACACCTTC.

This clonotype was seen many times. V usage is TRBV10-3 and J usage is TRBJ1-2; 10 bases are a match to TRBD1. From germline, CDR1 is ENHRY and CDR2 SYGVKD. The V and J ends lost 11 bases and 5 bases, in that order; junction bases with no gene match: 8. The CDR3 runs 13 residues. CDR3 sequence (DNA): TGTGCCGCCGGACAGGGGGAAAGTTATGGCTACACCTTC. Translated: CAAGQGESYGYTF.

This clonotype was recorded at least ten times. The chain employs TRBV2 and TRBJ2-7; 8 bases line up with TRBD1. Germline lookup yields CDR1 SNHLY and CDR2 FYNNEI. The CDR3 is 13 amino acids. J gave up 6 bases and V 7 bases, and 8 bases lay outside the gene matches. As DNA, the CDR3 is TGTGCCAGCACCGGACAGGGCCCCGTCGAGCAGTACTTC. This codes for CASTGQGPVEQYF.

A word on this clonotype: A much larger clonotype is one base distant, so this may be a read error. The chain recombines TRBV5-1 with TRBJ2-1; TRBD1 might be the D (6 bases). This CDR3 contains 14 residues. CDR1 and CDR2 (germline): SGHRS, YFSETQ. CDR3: CASSLGALNNEQSF. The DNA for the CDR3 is TGCGCCAGCAGTTTGGGGGCCCTGAACAATGAGCAGTCCTTC. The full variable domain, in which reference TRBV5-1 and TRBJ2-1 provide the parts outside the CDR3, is KAGVTQTPRYLIKTRGQQVTLSCSPISGHRSVSWYQQTPGQGLQFLFEYFSETQRNKGNFPGRFSGRQFSNSRSEMNVSTLELGDSALYLCASSLGALNNEQSFGPGTRLTVL.

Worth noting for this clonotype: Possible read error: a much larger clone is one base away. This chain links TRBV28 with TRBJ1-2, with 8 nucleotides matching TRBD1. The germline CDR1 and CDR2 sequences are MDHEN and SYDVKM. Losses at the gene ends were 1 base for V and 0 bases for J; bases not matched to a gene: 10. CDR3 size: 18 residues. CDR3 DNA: TGTGCCAGCAGTTTATTTCTAGCACCGACAGGGGCTAACTATGGCTACACCTTC. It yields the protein CASSLFLAPTGANYGYTF.

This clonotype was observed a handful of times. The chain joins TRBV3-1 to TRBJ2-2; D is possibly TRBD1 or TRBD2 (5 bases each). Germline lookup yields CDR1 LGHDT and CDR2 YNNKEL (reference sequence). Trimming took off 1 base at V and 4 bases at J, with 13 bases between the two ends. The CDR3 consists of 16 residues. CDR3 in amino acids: CASSQGGGLLTGELFF. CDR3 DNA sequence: TGTGCCAGCAGCCAAGGGGGCGGGCTGCTCACCGGGGAGCTGTTTTTT. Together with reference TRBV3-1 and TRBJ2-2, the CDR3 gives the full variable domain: DTAVSQTPKYLVTQMGNDKSIKCEQNLGHDTMYWYKQDSKKFLKIMFSYNNKELIINETVPNRFSPKSPDKAHLNLHINSLELGDSAVYFCASSQGGGLLTGELFFGEGSRLTVL.

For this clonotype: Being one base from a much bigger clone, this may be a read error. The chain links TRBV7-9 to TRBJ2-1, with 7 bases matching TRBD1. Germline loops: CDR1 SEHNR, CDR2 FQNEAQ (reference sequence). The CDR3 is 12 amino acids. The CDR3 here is CAGSEGADEQFF. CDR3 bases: TGTGCCGGCAGCGAGGGGGCGGATGAGCAGTTCTTC.

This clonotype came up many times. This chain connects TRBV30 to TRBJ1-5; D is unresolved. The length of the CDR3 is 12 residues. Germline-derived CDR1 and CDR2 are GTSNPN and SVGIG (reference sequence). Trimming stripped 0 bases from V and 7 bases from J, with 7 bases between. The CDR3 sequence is CAWSVDGQPQHF. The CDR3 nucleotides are TGTGCCTGGAGTGTAGACGGGCAGCCCCAGCATTTT. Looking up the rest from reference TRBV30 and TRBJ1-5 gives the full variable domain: SQTIHQWPATLVQPVGSPLSLECTVEGTSNPNLYWYRQAAGRGLQLLFYSVGIGQISSEVPQNLSASRPQDRQFILSSKKLLLSDSGFYLCAWSVDGQPQHFGDGTRLSIL.

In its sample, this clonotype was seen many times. The chain's CDR3 is CASSVTSGTENSPLHF. The CDR3, as DNA: TGTGCCAGCAGCGTTACCAGCGGGACTGAAAATTCACCCCTCCACTTT. This chain uses TRBV9 with TRBJ1-6; D might be TRBD1 (5 bases). Germline lookup yields CDR1 SGDLS and CDR2 YYNGEE. Trimming pared 2 bases from V and 7 bases from J, leaving 16 bases between. CDR3 length: 16 amino acids.

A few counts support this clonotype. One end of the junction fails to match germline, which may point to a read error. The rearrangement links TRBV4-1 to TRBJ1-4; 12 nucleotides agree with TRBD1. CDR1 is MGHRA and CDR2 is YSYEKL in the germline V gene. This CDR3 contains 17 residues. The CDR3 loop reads CASSQDGTGGSSEKLFF. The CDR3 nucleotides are TGTGCCAGCAGCCAAGATGGGACAGGGGGCTCGAGTGAAAAACTGTTTTTT.

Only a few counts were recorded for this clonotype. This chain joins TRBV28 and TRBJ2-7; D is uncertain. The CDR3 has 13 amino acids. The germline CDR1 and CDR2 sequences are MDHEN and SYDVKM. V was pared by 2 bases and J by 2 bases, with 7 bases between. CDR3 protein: CASSLEDPYEQYF. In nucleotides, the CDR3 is TGTGCCAGCAGTTTAGAGGATCCCTACGAGCAGTACTTC.

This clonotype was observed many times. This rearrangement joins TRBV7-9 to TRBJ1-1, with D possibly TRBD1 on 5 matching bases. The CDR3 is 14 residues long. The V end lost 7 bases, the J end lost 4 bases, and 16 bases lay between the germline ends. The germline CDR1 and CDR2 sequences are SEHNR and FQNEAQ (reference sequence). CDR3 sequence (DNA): TGTGCCAGCACCACGGGGGGGACCGCCACTGAAGCTTTCTTT. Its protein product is CASTTGGTATEAFF.

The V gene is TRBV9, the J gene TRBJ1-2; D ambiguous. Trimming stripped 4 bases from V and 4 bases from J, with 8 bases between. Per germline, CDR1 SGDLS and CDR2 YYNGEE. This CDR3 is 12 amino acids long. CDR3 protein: CASSPALYGYTF. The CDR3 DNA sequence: TGTGCCAGCAGCCCCGCGCTCTATGGCTACACCTTC.

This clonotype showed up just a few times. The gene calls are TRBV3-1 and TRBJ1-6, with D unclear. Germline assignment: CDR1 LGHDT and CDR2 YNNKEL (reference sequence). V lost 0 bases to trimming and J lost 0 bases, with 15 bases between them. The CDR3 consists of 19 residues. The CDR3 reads CASSQERNPRSSYNSPLHF. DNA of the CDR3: TGTGCCAGCAGCCAAGAGCGCAACCCGAGGAGCTCCTATAATTCACCCCTCCACTTT.

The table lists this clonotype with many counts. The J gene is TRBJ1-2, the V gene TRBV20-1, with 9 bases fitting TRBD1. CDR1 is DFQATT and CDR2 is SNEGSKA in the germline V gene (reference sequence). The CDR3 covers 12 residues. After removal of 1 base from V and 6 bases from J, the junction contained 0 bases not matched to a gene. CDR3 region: CSARGDRDGYTF. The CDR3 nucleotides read TGCAGTGCTAGAGGGGACAGGGATGGCTACACCTTC.

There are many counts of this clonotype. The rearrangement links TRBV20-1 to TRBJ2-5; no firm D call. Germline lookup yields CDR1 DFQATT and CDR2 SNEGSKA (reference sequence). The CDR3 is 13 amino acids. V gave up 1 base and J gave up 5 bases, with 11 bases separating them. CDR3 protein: CSARGWASETQYF. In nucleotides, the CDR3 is TGCAGTGCTAGAGGGTGGGCCTCGGAGACCCAGTACTTC.

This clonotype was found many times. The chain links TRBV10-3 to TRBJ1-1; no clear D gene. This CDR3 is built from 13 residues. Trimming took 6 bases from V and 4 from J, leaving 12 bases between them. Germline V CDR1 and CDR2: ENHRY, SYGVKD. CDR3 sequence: CAIRPGGGTEAFF. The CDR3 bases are TGTGCCATCAGACCGGGCGGTGGCACTGAAGCTTTCTTT.

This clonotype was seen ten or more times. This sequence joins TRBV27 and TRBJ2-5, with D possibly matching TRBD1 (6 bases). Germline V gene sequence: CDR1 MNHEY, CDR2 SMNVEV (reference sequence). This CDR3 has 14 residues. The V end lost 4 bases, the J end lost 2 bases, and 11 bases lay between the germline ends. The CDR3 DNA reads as TGTGCCAGCAGTTCCGGGACACCACAAGAGACCCAGTACTTC. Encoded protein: CASSSGTPQETQYF.

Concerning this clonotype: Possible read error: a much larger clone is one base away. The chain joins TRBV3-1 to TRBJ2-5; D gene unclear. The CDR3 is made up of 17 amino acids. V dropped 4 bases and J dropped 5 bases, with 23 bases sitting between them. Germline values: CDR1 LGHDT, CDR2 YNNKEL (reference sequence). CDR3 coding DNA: TGTGCCAGCAGCCGAGGAGATGGGGTTTCACGTCGGGAGACCCAGTACTTC. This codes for CASSRGDGVSRRETQYF.

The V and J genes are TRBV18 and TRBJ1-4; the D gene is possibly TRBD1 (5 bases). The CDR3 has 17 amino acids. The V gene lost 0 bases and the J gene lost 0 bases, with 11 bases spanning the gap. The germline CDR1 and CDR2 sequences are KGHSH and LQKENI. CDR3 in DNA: TGTGCCAGCTCACCACCGGCAGGGAGCTCAACTAATGAAAAACTGTTTTTT. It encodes CASSPPAGSSTNEKLFF.

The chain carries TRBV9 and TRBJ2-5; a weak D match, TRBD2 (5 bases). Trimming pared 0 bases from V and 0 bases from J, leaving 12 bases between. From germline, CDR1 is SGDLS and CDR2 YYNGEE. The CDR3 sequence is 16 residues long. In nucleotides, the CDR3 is TGTGCCAGCAGCGTAGGAGGGATCTCCAACCAAGAGACCCAGTACTTC. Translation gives CASSVGGISNQETQYF. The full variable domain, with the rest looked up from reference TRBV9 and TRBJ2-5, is DSGVTQTPKHLITATGQRVTLRCSPRSGDLSVYWYQQSLDQGLQFLIQYYNGEERAKGNILERFSAQQFPDLHSELNLSSLELGDSALYFCASSVGGISNQETQYFGPGTRLLVL.

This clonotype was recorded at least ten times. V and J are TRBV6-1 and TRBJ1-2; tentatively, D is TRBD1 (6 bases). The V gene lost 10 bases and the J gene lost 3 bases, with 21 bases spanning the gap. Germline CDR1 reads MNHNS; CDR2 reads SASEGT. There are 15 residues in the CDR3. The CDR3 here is CATHMGGKADYGYTF. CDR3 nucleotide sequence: TGTGCCACTCACATGGGGGGCAAGGCGGACTATGGCTACACCTTC.

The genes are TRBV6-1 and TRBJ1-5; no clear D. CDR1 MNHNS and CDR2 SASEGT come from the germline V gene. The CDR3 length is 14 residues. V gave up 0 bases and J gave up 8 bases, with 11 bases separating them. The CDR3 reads CASSEAGAVEPQHF. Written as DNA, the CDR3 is TGTGCCAGCAGTGAAGCGGGCGCGGTCGAGCCCCAGCATTTT.

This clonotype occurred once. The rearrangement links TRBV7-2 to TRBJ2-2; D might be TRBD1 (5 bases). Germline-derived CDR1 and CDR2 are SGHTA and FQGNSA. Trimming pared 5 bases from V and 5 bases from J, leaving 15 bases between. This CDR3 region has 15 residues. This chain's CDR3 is CASSQPQGWTGELFF. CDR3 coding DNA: TGTGCCAGCAGCCAACCCCAGGGATGGACCGGGGAGCTGTTTTTT. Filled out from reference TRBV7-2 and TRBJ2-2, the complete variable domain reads GAGVSQSPSNKVTEKGKDVELRCDPISGHTALYWYRQSLGQGLEFLIYFQGNSAPDKSGLPSDRFSAERTGGSVSTLTIQRTQQEDSAVYLCASSQPQGWTGELFFGEGSRLTVL.

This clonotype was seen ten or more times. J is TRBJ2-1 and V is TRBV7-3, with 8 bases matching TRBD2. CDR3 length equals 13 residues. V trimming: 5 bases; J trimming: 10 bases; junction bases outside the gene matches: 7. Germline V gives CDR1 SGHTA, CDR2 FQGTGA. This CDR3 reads CASSPGTSREQFF. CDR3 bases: TGTGCCAGCAGCCCGGGGACTAGTCGGGAGCAGTTCTTC.